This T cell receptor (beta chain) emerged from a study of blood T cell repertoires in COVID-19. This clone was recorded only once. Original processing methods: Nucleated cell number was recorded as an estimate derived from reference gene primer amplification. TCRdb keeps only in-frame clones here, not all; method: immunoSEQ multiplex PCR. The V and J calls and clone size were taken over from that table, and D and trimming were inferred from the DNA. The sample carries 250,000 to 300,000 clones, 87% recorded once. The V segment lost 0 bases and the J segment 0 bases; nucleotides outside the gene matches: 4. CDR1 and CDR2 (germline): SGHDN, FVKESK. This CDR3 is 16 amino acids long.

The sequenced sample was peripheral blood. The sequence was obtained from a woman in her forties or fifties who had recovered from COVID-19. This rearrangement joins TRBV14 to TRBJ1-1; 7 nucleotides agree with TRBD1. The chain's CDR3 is CASSQEQGRMNTEAFF. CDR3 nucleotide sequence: TGTGCCAGCAGCCAAGAACAGGGGAGGATGAACACTGAAGCTTTCTTT.